One sample yielded the 14 T cell receptor beta chains listed below, sequenced in a study of radiotherapy plus CTLA-4 blockade in lung cancer (dated by TCRdb to between 2018 and 2020). Library generation was performed with the immunoSEQ multiplex PCR assay. TCRdb mirrors the immuneACCESS table, restricted to in-frame sequences. Some clones are absent from its copies; in checked studies, under half trace to an unresolved V gene, and the reason for the others is unknown. In all, the sample holds fewer than 75,000 clones, and roughly 84% of those were seen once. Less than 45% of the sample is held by the ten biggest clonotypes. The source material was peripheral blood, sampled from a patient treated with radiotherapy plus ipilimumab. These receptors came from a human donor with non-small cell lung cancer that progressed on radiotherapy plus ipilimumab.

This chain joins TRBV18 and TRBJ1-2; tentative D call: TRBD1 (5 bases). V was shortened by 0 bases and J by 3 bases, with 14 bases between the two germline ends. The germline gives CDR1 KGHSH, CDR2 LQKENI. CDR3 length: 16 residues. Here the CDR3 reads CASSPPWGRPYYGYTF. For the CDR3, the DNA is TGTGCCAGCTCACCACCCTGGGGCAGACCCTACTATGGCTACACCTTC.

The rearrangement uses TRBV6-1 and TRBJ1-5, with TRBD1 matching over 7 bases. CDR1 is MNHNS and CDR2 is SASEGT in the germline V gene. The CDR3 runs to 14 residues. V was clipped by 6 bases and J by 5 bases; unmatched bases: 7. The CDR3 sequence: CASSTDRAYQPQHF. In DNA form, the CDR3 reads TGTGCCAGCAGCACCGACAGGGCCTATCAGCCCCAGCATTTT.

This sequence joins TRBV2 and TRBJ2-3, with D uncertain. Germline V gene lookup returns CDR1 SNHLY and CDR2 FYNNEI. V lost 4 bases to trimming and J lost 5 bases, with 4 bases between them. The CDR3 covers 11 residues. Written as DNA, the CDR3 is TGTGCCAGCAGTGGGTTAGATACGCAGTATTTT. Residues: CASSGLDTQYF.

V is TRBV5-6 and J is TRBJ1-2; a weak D match, TRBD1 (6 bases). V shed 3 bases and J shed 4 bases, with 16 bases lying between them. The CDR3 runs to 15 residues. The V gene's germline CDR1 is SGHDT and CDR2 YYEEEE. CDR3 DNA: TGTGCCAGCAGCTACAAAGACAGGCGTTTCTATGGCTACACCTTC. Translating gives CASSYKDRRFYGYTF.

This clone appeared a single time. The rearrangement uses TRBV10-2 and TRBJ2-1; D not resolved. CDR3 length: 13 residues. The V end was cut by 0 bases, the J end by 9 bases, with 9 bases between. Germline lookup yields CDR1 WSHSY and CDR2 SAAADI. The CDR3 DNA reads as TGCGCCAGCAGTGAGTCGACTCGGCTTGAGCAGTTCTTC. This translates into CASSESTRLEQFF.

V usage is TRBV5-1 and J usage is TRBJ2-3; the match to TRBD2 covers 15 bases. The CDR3 covers 23 residues. J gave up 1 base and V 1 base, and 19 bases lay outside the gene matches. Per germline, CDR1 SGHRS and CDR2 YFSETQ. In DNA form, the CDR3 reads TGCGCCAGCAGCTTGTCCAGGGGGTCCGGGACTAGCGGGAGGTCCCACCGCACAGATACGCAGTATTTT. Protein product: CASSLSRGSGTSGRSHRTDTQYF.

This clone has just a few counts. The rearrangement joins TRBV27 to TRBJ2-2, with TRBD2 identical over 10 bases. V trimming: 5 bases; J trimming: 3 bases; junction bases outside the gene matches: 6. Germline V CDR1 and CDR2: MNHEY, SMNVEV (reference sequence). There are 16 residues in the CDR3. CDR3 nucleotides: TGTGCCAGCAGTCCGGGACTAGCGACCTACACCGGGGAGCTGTTTTTT. Its protein product is CASSPGLATYTGELFF.

The V call is TRBV6-1, the J call TRBJ2-1, with TRBD2 as a possible D gene (6 bases). Per germline, CDR1 MNHNS and CDR2 SASEGT. The CDR3 spans 15 residues. The V gene lost 6 bases and the J gene lost 2 bases, with 14 bases spanning the gap. The CDR3 loop reads CASRTRGLTYNEQFF. In DNA, the CDR3 is TGTGCCAGCAGAACCCGGGGACTGACCTACAATGAGCAGTTCTTC.

There are many counts of this clone. The rearrangement links TRBV19 to TRBJ2-2; TRBD2 aligns across 7 bases. The germline CDR1 and CDR2 sequences are LNHDA and SQIVND (reference sequence). This CDR3 comprises 16 residues. V shed 8 bases and J 1 base; nucleotides not matched to a gene: 10. The CDR3 bases are TGTGCCAGTGGACGACTAGCCGTCGAGAACACCGGGGAGCTGTTTTTT. Translation gives CASGRLAVENTGELFF.

The table lists this clone with a count of one. J is TRBJ2-7 and V is TRBV12-1; TRBD2, the table's D call, lacks a check against the DNA. TRBV12-1 is flagged as a pseudogene. This CDR3 has 15 amino acids. CDR3 loop: CASSFGFDSGYEQYV. CDR3 DNA sequence: TGTGCCAGCAGCTTTGGCTTTGACTCCGGCTACGAGCAGTACGTC.

The DNA of the CDR3 is TGTGCCAGCAGCTTAGCGGAACCTTACAATGAGCAGTTCTTC. Translating gives CASSLAEPYNEQFF. The rearrangement uses TRBV7-9 and TRBJ2-1; D gene uncertain. V lost 0 bases and J lost 4, with 7 bases in between. CDR1 is SEHNR, CDR2 FQNEAQ, per germline (reference sequence). This CDR3 has 14 amino acids.

The chain combines TRBV7-6 with TRBJ2-5, with a possible D match to TRBD2 (6 bases). Germline V gene sequence: CDR1 SGHVS, CDR2 FNYEAQ. This CDR3 contains 13 residues. V dropped 2 bases and J dropped 5 bases, with 9 bases sitting between them. The CDR3 sequence: CASSLRGTETQYF. In nucleotides, the CDR3 is TGTGCCAGCAGCTTACGGGGGACGGAGACCCAGTACTTC.

The genes are TRBV2 and TRBJ2-7; 7 bases are a match to TRBD2. CDR3 length: 13 amino acids. The germline V gene has CDR1 SNHLY and CDR2 FYNNEI. V shed 9 bases and J 0 bases; nucleotides not matched to a gene: 5. CDR3: CASKRESSYEQYF. In DNA, the CDR3 is TGTGCCAGTAAGCGGGAAAGCTCCTACGAGCAGTACTTC.

The chain couples TRBV6-1 to TRBJ2-7; 12 bases align to TRBD1. Germline trimming cut 4 bases from V and 9 bases from J; bases unmatched to any gene: 7. The V gene's germline CDR1 is MNHNS and CDR2 SASEGT. CDR3 length: 14 residues. The DNA for the CDR3 is TGTGCCAGCAGTGCCCGGGACAGGGGGCGCGGGCAGTACGTC. Its protein product is CASSARDRGRGQYV.